This T cell receptor beta chain comes out of a study of TIL therapy for anti-PD-1-resistant metastatic lung cancer. On this clone: Its antigen is currently unknown.

Sequencing used immunoSEQ v3. TCRdb's copy holds only in-frame clones and misses some; the assay was immunoSEQ multiplex PCR. The data hold about 53,000 clones, with about 73% observed a single time. The study, taken as a whole, reports: Patients were highly selected, enriched for treatment-naive, never-smoker and oncogene-addicted cases.

Indicated time point: pre-treatment sample, taken before nivolumab and TIL therapy. The TCR originated in a person aged 25-85 years with non-small cell lung cancer. The sample consisted of blood, taken at baseline.

In nucleotides, the CDR3 is TGTGCCAGCAGTTTCTCTGACATCGACGTAAACTACGAGCAGTACTTC. It is translated as CASSFSDIDVNYEQYF. The chain links TRBV6-6 to TRBJ2-7; D remains ambiguous. Germline assignment: CDR1 MNHNY and CDR2 SVGAGI (reference sequence). The CDR3 has 16 residues. Trimming removed 4 bases at V and 3 bases at J, with 19 bases between.